This T cell receptor (beta chain) was recovered during a study of human T cells and chemical hapten exposure. Study details: 2% DPC applied to an approximately 2 cm by approximately 2 cm arm area sensitized donors.

This clonotype appeared a single time. Its antigen is not identified. One end of the junction fails to match germline, which may point to a read error. The library tagged each cDNA molecule with unique molecular identifiers. Per the study methods: The median was roughly 91,000 TCRs per sample, ranging roughly 20,000 to 690,600. TCRdb analysed the RACE reads with MiXCR anew, one entry per CDR3 protein. These V and J calls originate from TCRdb's pipeline instead of the authors' own analysis. This sample has 84,000 or so distinct CDR3 sequences; around 7.9% occur once, and the top ten carry 2.5% to 3%. Study-wide results and caveats: Expanded TCRs grouped into significantly more large CDR3 similarity clusters than controls produced.

As to time point: pre-sensitization, week 0. Treatment reported: therapeutic diphenylcyclopropenone sensitization with weekly scalp DPC. Germline V gene data show CDR1 as KGHSH and CDR2 as LQKENI. There are 16 residues in the CDR3. The sequenced sample was whole blood, obtained in connection with sensitization to the hapten diphenylcyclopropenone (DPC). The sequence was collected from a man in his forties with alopecia areata. Some clones in this sample may be carry-over from other donors' samples. The rearrangement uses TRBV18 and TRBJ2-2; no clear D. The CDR3 region has the DNA TGTGTCAGCTCACCCGAGCAGGTGGTGAACACCGGGGAGCTGTTTTTT. It translates to CVSSPEQVVNTGELFF.